These 26 T cell receptor beta chains were sequenced from one sample in a study of T cells in localized non-small cell lung cancer. Assay: immunoSEQ multiplex PCR; the TCRdb copy retains only in-frame clones and omits some. The sample contains around 10,000 clones, 40% to 55% of which appear only once. Sequenced material: lymph node tissue, taken before any cancer treatment. These receptors all come from a woman aged 35-70 years with stage II squamous cell lung carcinoma.

This clone came up a few times. CDR3 in amino acids: CAISELVSGNEQFF. The CDR3 DNA reads as TGTGCCATCAGTGAGTTGGTTAGCGGGAATGAGCAGTTCTTC. The gene calls are TRBV10-3 and TRBJ2-1, with 7 bases aligning to TRBD2. This CDR3 has 14 residues. Unmatched junction bases numbered 4, after V lost 1 base and J lost 7 bases. CDR1 is ENHRY and CDR2 is SYGVKD in the germline V gene.

The genes are TRBV6-8 and TRBJ2-7; 12 nucleotides agree with TRBD2. The CDR3 covers 17 residues. Germline V gene sequence: CDR1 MNHGY, CDR2 SAAAGT. V lost 6 bases and J lost 4; bases outside the gene matches: 13. CDR3 protein: CASSSRITSGRMYEQYF. DNA of the CDR3: TGTGCCAGCAGCTCCCGCATCACTAGCGGGAGGATGTACGAGCAGTACTTC.

This clone was counted between two and nine times. The chain recombines TRBV11-3 with TRBJ2-3, with TRBD2 as a possible D gene (5 bases). Germline V gives CDR1 SGHNT, CDR2 YENEEA. CDR3 length: 15 amino acids. V was trimmed by 1 base and J by 4 bases, leaving 12 bases between them. The CDR3 DNA reads TGTGCCAGCAGCTTAGTTGTGGGAGTCCCAGATACGCAGTATTTT. Protein product: CASSLVVGVPDTQYF.

This chain joins TRBV9 and TRBJ1-5; a weak D match, TRBD1 (5 bases). The length of the CDR3 is 13 residues. Looked up from germline, CDR1 is SGDLS and CDR2 is YYNGEE. The V gene lost 5 bases and the J gene lost 0 bases, with 6 bases spanning the gap. The CDR3 DNA sequence: TGTGCCAGCAGGGACACTAGCAATCAGCCCCAGCATTTT. This codes for CASRDTSNQPQHF. Full variable domain (outside the CDR3, taken from reference TRBV9 and TRBJ1-5): DSGVTQTPKHLITATGQRVTLRCSPRSGDLSVYWYQQSLDQGLQFLIQYYNGEERAKGNILERFSAQQFPDLHSELNLSSLELGDSALYFCASRDTSNQPQHFGDGTRLSIL.

The chain combines TRBV28 with TRBJ1-6, with D perhaps TRBD1 (5 bases). The V end was cut by 10 bases, the J end by 2 bases, with 9 bases between. Germline CDR1 reads MDHEN; CDR2 reads SYDVKM. This CDR3 contains 13 residues. The CDR3 DNA follows: TGTGCCACTGCGGGACCCTATAATTCACCCCTCCACTTT. This encodes CATAGPYNSPLHF. Looking up the rest from reference TRBV28 and TRBJ1-6 gives the full variable domain: DVKVTQSSRYLVKRTGEKVFLECVQDMDHENMFWYRQDPGLGLRLIYFSYDVKMKEKGDIPEGYSVSREKKERFSLILESASTNQTSMYLCATAGPYNSPLHFGNGTRLTVT.

The rearrangement uses TRBV6-8 and TRBJ1-1; D possibly corresponds to TRBD1 (6 bases). CDR1 and CDR2 from the germline V gene are MNHGY and SAAAGT. The V end lost 5 bases, the J end lost 4 bases, and 8 bases lay between the germline ends. This CDR3 comprises 12 residues. CDR3: CASSEGGTEAFF. The CDR3 region has the DNA TGTGCCAGCAGTGAGGGGGGCACTGAAGCTTTCTTT.

This clone was seen more than once but under ten times. The chain combines TRBV19 with TRBJ1-1; 12 bases agree with TRBD1. J lost 0 bases, V lost 0 bases, and 2 bases had no gene match. There are 17 residues in the CDR3. Germline V gene sequence: CDR1 LNHDA, CDR2 SQIVND (reference sequence). The CDR3 DNA follows: TGTGCCAGTAGTATAGACGGGACAGGGGGCGTGAACACTGAAGCTTTCTTT. As protein: CASSIDGTGGVNTEAFF.

The CDR3 DNA reads TGTGCCAGCAGGAGCCGGGAAAGAGACACTGAAGCTTTCTTT. This sequence encodes CASRSRERDTEAFF. The chain has TRBV6-8 and TRBJ1-1; no clear D. V lost 6 bases and J lost 3, with 14 bases in between. The germline gives CDR1 MNHGY, CDR2 SAAAGT. The CDR3 has 14 amino acids.

This clone was observed a few times. The chain couples TRBV11-3 to TRBJ2-7; TRBD2 agrees at 10 bases. The CDR3 loop spans 15 amino acids. Unmatched junction bases numbered 7, after V lost 5 bases and J lost 3 bases. Per germline, CDR1 SGHNT and CDR2 YENEEA. The CDR3 coding sequence is TGTGCCAGCAGCAGTCTAGCGGGGGAAAGCTACGAGCAGTACTTC. Translating it yields CASSSLAGESYEQYF.

The chain carries TRBV6-8 and TRBJ2-7, with 15 bases matching TRBD2. V lost 6 bases, J lost 5 bases, and 5 bases stayed unmatched. The germline V gene encodes CDR1 MNHGY and CDR2 SAAAGT. The CDR3 runs 15 residues. CDR3 nucleotide sequence: TGTGCCAGCAGGGGGGGACTAGCGGGAGGCCACGAGCAGTACTTC. It is translated as CASRGGLAGGHEQYF.

This chain links TRBV9 with TRBJ2-1; 8 nucleotides line up with TRBD1. CDR1 is SGDLS and CDR2 is YYNGEE in the germline V gene. The CDR3 is 16 amino acids. V lost 4 bases, J lost 3 bases, and 9 bases stayed unmatched. The CDR3 nucleotides are TGTGCCAGCAGCCAACTGGACAGGGCATACTACAATGAGCAGTTCTTC. Translated, it gives CASSQLDRAYYNEQFF.

The V gene is TRBV5-1, the J gene TRBJ2-1; 15 bases are a match to TRBD2. Germline values: CDR1 SGHRS, CDR2 YFSETQ. Losses at the gene ends were 4 bases for V and 7 bases for J; bases not matched to a gene: 9. This CDR3 is 17 amino acids long. This CDR3 is CASSTGLAGGRENEQFF. Written as DNA, the CDR3 is TGCGCCAGCAGCACCGGACTAGCGGGGGGGCGGGAGAATGAGCAGTTCTTC.

This clone appeared once. V usage is TRBV29-1 and J usage is TRBJ2-7; possibly TRBD2 for D (6 bases). Trimming pared 6 bases from V and 1 base from J, leaving 13 bases between. The CDR3 length is 13 residues. The germline gives CDR1 SQVTM, CDR2 ANQGSEA. In DNA, the CDR3 is TGCAGCGTCTCCGGGGGTAGGTCCTACGAGCAGTACTTC. It encodes CSVSGGRSYEQYF.

This clone came up a few times. The rearrangement joins TRBV6-7 to TRBJ1-5, with a tentative D call TRBD1 (5 bases). TRBV6-7 is annotated as an ORF whose role is uncertain. V lost 6 bases and J 6 bases, leaving 12 bases between the germline ends. This CDR3 spans 13 amino acids. The CDR3 sequence is CASSQGVGQPQHF. Written as DNA, the CDR3 is TGTGCCAGCAGCCAGGGTGTTGGTCAGCCCCAGCATTTT.

This clone was recorded only once. This rearrangement joins TRBV11-3 to TRBJ2-2; D uncertain. Germline lookup yields CDR1 SGHNT and CDR2 YENEEA. Trimming left V 3 bases short and J 4 bases short, with 9 bases between. This CDR3 contains 14 residues. The chain's CDR3 is CASSFAEFTGELFF. Written as DNA, the CDR3 is TGTGCCAGCAGCTTCGCAGAATTCACCGGGGAGCTGTTTTTT.

The V and J genes are TRBV18 and TRBJ2-5, with unresolved D. The V gene's germline CDR1 is KGHSH and CDR2 LQKENI. V was pared by 0 bases and J by 4 bases, with 6 bases between. The CDR3 length is 13 residues. This CDR3 reads CASSPPNLETQYF. The CDR3 nucleotides read TGTGCCAGCTCACCACCGAATCTAGAGACCCAGTACTTC.

The V and J genes are TRBV19 and TRBJ1-3, with D unclear. V was clipped by 5 bases and J by 0 bases, with 11 bases between them. The CDR3 runs 15 residues. Germline V gene data show CDR1 as LNHDA and CDR2 as SQIVND (reference sequence). The CDR3 DNA follows: TGTGCCAGTAGTGGGATGGGATTCTCTGGAAACACCATATATTTT. Translated: CASSGMGFSGNTIYF. The complete variable domain, with remaining parts taken from reference TRBV19 and TRBJ1-3, reads DGGITQSPKYLFRKEGQNVTLSCEQNLNHDAMYWYRQDPGQGLRLIYYSQIVNDFQKGDIAEGYSVSREKKESFPLTVTSAQKNPTAFYLCASSGMGFSGNTIYFGEGSWLTVV.

The V call is TRBV19, the J call TRBJ2-7, with 8 bases matching TRBD1. The germline CDR1 and CDR2 sequences are LNHDA and SQIVND (reference sequence). The CDR3 has 15 residues. The junction had 7 bases not matched to a gene; V was cut back by 5 bases and J by 1 base. For the CDR3, the DNA is TGTGCCAGTAGTTCCCTTGGACAGGGTTCCTACGAGCAGTACTTC. This translates into CASSSLGQGSYEQYF. The variable domain in full, completed from reference TRBV19 and TRBJ2-7, reads DGGITQSPKYLFRKEGQNVTLSCEQNLNHDAMYWYRQDPGQGLRLIYYSQIVNDFQKGDIAEGYSVSREKKESFPLTVTSAQKNPTAFYLCASSSLGQGSYEQYFGPGTRLTVT.

The V call is TRBV19, the J call TRBJ2-1; TRBD2 matches 9 bases. The V segment lost 3 bases and the J segment 3 bases; nucleotides outside the gene matches: 3. The CDR3 is 15 residues long. The germline V gene has CDR1 LNHDA and CDR2 SQIVND (reference sequence). CDR3 in DNA: TGTGCCAGTAGTATGGCACTAGCGGGCTACAATGAGCAGTTCTTC. Translating gives CASSMALAGYNEQFF.

A few counts support this clone. The chain employs TRBV6-8 and TRBJ1-1, with 9 positions matching TRBD1. The CDR3 consists of 15 residues. The ends lost 5 bases at V and 0 bases at J; junction bases unmatched: 4. Per germline, CDR1 MNHGY and CDR2 SAAAGT. CDR3: CASSPRQGVNTEAFF. Here the CDR3 DNA reads TGTGCCAGCAGTCCACGACAGGGGGTGAACACTGAAGCTTTCTTT.

This clone is medium-sized. The gene calls are TRBV6-1 and TRBJ2-7; D assignment may be TRBD1 or TRBD2 (6 bases each). The CDR3 is made up of 15 amino acids. CDR1 MNHNS and CDR2 SASEGT come from the germline V gene. The V end was cut by 1 base, the J end by 5 bases, with 15 bases between. CDR3: CASSEESGAGHEQYF. For the CDR3, the DNA is TGTGCCAGCAGTGAAGAGTCGGGGGCTGGCCACGAGCAGTACTTC.

This clone showed up just a few times. The junction does not match germline at one end; this may be a read error. The rearrangement links TRBV6-1 to TRBJ2-3, with D possibly TRBD1 on 7 matching bases. CDR1 and CDR2 (germline): MNHNS, SASEGT. The CDR3 sequence is 16 residues long. CDR3 sequence (DNA): TGTACCAGCAGTGAAGACAGTGGGCCTCAGGGGGGTACGCAGTATTTT. Its translation is CTSSEDSGPQGGTQYF.

The chain recombines TRBV19 with TRBJ2-2, with D tentatively TRBD1 (5 bases). Trimming took 0 bases from V and 3 from J, leaving 8 bases between them. CDR1 and CDR2 (germline): LNHDA, SQIVND (reference sequence). CDR3 size: 15 residues. The CDR3 bases are TGTGCCAGTAGTATAGAGGACACGTACACCGGGGAGCTGTTTTTT. Translated, it gives CASSIEDTYTGELFF.

The V call is TRBV11-3, the J call TRBJ2-6, with D unclear. Trimming shortened V by 1 base and J by 0 bases, and 4 bases separated the two germline ends. Germline V gives CDR1 SGHNT, CDR2 YENEEA. CDR3 length: 15 amino acids. CDR3 amino acids: CASSLGSSGANVLTF. Written as DNA, the CDR3 is TGTGCCAGCAGCTTAGGGAGCTCTGGGGCCAACGTCCTGACTTTC.

This clone was seen only a few times. The chain is built from TRBV9 and TRBJ1-6; D might be TRBD1 (6 bases). From germline, CDR1 is SGDLS and CDR2 YYNGEE. The CDR3 spans 15 residues. Trimming pared 4 bases from V and 5 bases from J, leaving 13 bases between. The CDR3 sequence: CASSHGGGDNSPLHF. In DNA, the CDR3 is TGTGCCAGCAGCCACGGAGGGGGGGATAATTCACCCCTCCACTTT.

This clone showed up just a few times. The V call is TRBV6-8, the J call TRBJ1-1; tentatively, D is TRBD1 (5 bases). The CDR3 consists of 15 residues. In germline, CDR1 is MNHGY, CDR2 SAAAGT. V was clipped by 2 bases and J by 4 bases, with 14 bases between them. In DNA, the CDR3 is TGTGCCAGCAGTTACATTGGACCGGGGGGCACTGAAGCTTTCTTT. It is translated as CASSYIGPGGTEAFF.